These 5 T cell receptor beta chains came from one sample sequenced in a study of Ad26.COV2.S vaccination and SARS-CoV-2 variants. Measured with immunoSEQ multiplex PCR; TCRdb has only the in-frame clones, and not every one. The sample has about 420,000 clones, approximately 88% seen once; the top ten hold about 3.6%. This sample's treatment: around 19 received Ad26.COV2.S at low or high dose, single or two shots; 5 received placebo; per-sample allocation not given. On day 63 after the first injection, vaccine and placebo recipients gave samples. Sequences were derived from peripheral blood, sampled in a trial of Ad26.COV2.S vaccine versus placebo. All receptors derive from a person between 18 and 60 years old who received the Ad26.COV2.S COVID-19 vaccine or a placebo.

The gene calls are TRBV7-2 and TRBJ2-3; 7 nucleotides align to TRBD2. The germline V gene encodes CDR1 SGHTA and CDR2 FQGNSA. Unmatched junction bases numbered 13, after V lost 5 bases and J lost 5 bases. CDR3 size: 16 residues. CDR3 sequence reads: CASSLWGGGGRDTQYF. The CDR3 DNA sequence: TGTGCCAGCAGCCTATGGGGCGGGGGAGGTAGAGATACGCAGTATTTT.

DNA of the CDR3: TGTGCCAGCAGTTTAAGGGCAGGGGGCTACAATCAGCCCCAGCATTTT. Encoded protein: CASSLRAGGYNQPQHF. The genes are TRBV28 and TRBJ1-5; the match to TRBD1 covers 8 bases. Germline loops: CDR1 MDHEN, CDR2 SYDVKM. The junction had 6 bases not matched to a gene; V was cut back by 2 bases and J by 3 bases. The CDR3 is 16 residues long.

The chain couples TRBV19 to TRBJ2-7; TRBD2 is a possible D gene (5 bases). CDR1 LNHDA and CDR2 SQIVND come from the germline V gene (reference sequence). The CDR3 has 13 residues. The V end lost 3 bases, the J end lost 0 bases, and 6 bases lay between the germline ends. CDR3 sequence: CASSIRDSYEQYF. The CDR3 nucleotides are TGTGCCAGTAGTATCCGGGACTCCTACGAGCAGTACTTC.

CDR3 DNA: TGTGCCAGCAGGGACAGAGCGGGGGCTAACTATGGCTACACCTTC. Amino acids: CASRDRAGANYGYTF. V gene TRBV28 combines with J gene TRBJ1-2, with a tentative D call TRBD1 (6 bases). Germline V gene data show CDR1 as MDHEN and CDR2 as SYDVKM. The CDR3 totals 15 residues. Trimming took 6 bases from V and 0 from J, leaving 14 bases between them.

The rearrangement uses TRBV6-2 or TRBV6-3 and TRBJ2-1; a weak D match, TRBD1 (6 bases). Trimming removed 4 bases from V and 7 bases from J, with 11 bases in between. From germline, CDR1 is MNHEY and CDR2 SVGEGT. This CDR3 spans 13 amino acids. This chain's CDR3 is CASSFRQVNEQFF. CDR3 sequence (DNA): TGTGCCAGCAGTTTCCGACAGGTGAATGAGCAGTTCTTC.